This is a list of T cell receptor beta chains from one sample in a study of graft-versus-host responses after intestinal transplantation. Sequenced by immunoSEQ multiplex PCR; TCRdb stores in-frame clones only, minus some. The sample holds tens of thousands of clones, approximately 92% seen once. These receptors have no known antigen. The specimen was unstimulated CD8+ T cells sorted from spleen or lymph node cells, collected before intestinal transplant. All receptors derive from a human donor who received an intestinal transplant. CDR3s include the opening cysteine and the closing phenylalanine or tryptophan. The D gene is left open where the match is weak. Only some rows state a clone size, as once, few, many or a class for expanded clones.

v_gene,d_gene,j_gene,abundance,CDR3aa,CDR3nt
TRBV6-5,.,TRBJ2-1,.,CASSYSHLVF,TGTGCCAGCAGTTACTCCCACTTAGTCTTC
TRBV19,TRBD1,TRBJ1-1,few,CASSIDVAGGTEAFF,TGTGCCAGTAGTATAGACGTCGCAGGGGGGACTGAAGCTTTCTTT
TRBV7-8,TRBD2,TRBJ2-5,.,CASSLVVYRTSGGETQYF,TGTGCCAGCAGCTTAGTGGTTTATCGGACTAGCGGGGGGGAGACCCAGTACTTC
TRBV27,.,TRBJ2-3,few,CASSLVLPTDTQYF,TGTGCCAGCAGTTTAGTTCTCCCCACAGATACGCAGTATTTT
TRBV5-1,.,TRBJ1-1,.,CASSLSIGLGASGEAFF,TGCGCCAGCAGCTTATCTATCGGCCTGGGGGCGTCAGGTGAAGCTTTCTTT
TRBV19,TRBD2,TRBJ2-3,.,CASSGGGADGNADTQYF,TGTGCCAGTAGTGGCGGGGGGGCCGATGGTAACGCAGATACGCAGTATTTT
TRBV6-5,.,TRBJ1-1,few,CATLGGLETEAFF,TGTGCCACCTTGGGAGGTTTGGAGACTGAAGCTTTCTTT
TRBV6-1,.,TRBJ1-4,once,CASSESIEDSVEKLFF,TGTGCCAGCAGTGAATCGATTGAGGACTCCGTTGAAAAACTGTTTTTT
TRBV29-1,TRBD1,TRBJ1-2,.,CSGRTGGAAGYTF,TGCAGCGGGAGGACAGGGGGCGCCGCCGGCTACACCTTC
TRBV4-1,.,TRBJ2-7,.,CASSPGTPLGEQYF,TGCGCCAGCAGCCCCGGGACTCCGTTGGGCGAGCAGTACTTC
TRBV11-2,TRBD1,TRBJ2-7,once,CASSLDPGGNEQYF,TGTGCCAGCAGCTTAGATCCAGGGGGCAATGAGCAGTACTTC
TRBV19,TRBD1,TRBJ2-1,.,CASSIVAGGFNEQFF,TGTGCCAGTAGTATAGTGGCAGGGGGCTTCAATGAGCAGTTCTTC
TRBV5-6,.,TRBJ1-1,.,CASSFTTRNTEAFF,TGTGCCAGCAGCTTTACGACAAGAAACACTGAAGCTTTCTTT
TRBV27,.,TRBJ2-7,.,CASSLGGYAYEQYF,TGTGCCAGCAGTTTAGGGGGCTATGCCTACGAGCAGTACTTC
TRBV30,TRBD2,TRBJ2-7,.,CAWTPGLAGISEQYF,TGTGCCTGGACCCCCGGACTAGCGGGAATTTCCGAGCAGTACTTC
TRBV5-4,TRBD2,TRBJ2-1,.,CASSGGLAGGEQFF,TGTGCCAGCAGCGGGGGACTAGCGGGCGGGGAGCAGTTCTTC
TRBV5-1,TRBD1,TRBJ2-7,once,CASSEGQASSYEQYF,TGCGCCAGCAGCGAAGGACAGGCGTCTTCCTACGAGCAGTACTTC
TRBV2,.,TRBJ2-3,.,CARTRPRQAYTDTQYF,TGTGCCAGAACCCGGCCCCGACAGGCATACACAGATACGCAGTATTTT
TRBV10-1,.,TRBJ2-7,.,CASSEGSGNEQYF,TGCGCCAGCAGTGAGGGTTCAGGTAACGAGCAGTACTTC
TRBV4-1,.,TRBJ2-7,.,CASSLGQSIAYEQYF,TGCGCCAGCAGCCTAGGACAGTCTATTGCCTACGAGCAGTACTTC